A selection of T cell receptor beta chains follows, all from one sample in a study of T cell responses to AZD1222 COVID-19 vaccine. Using immunoSEQ multiplex PCR, the repertoire was profiled, and TCRdb retains in-frame clones only, with some absent. The sample includes around 99,000 clones, roughly nine tenths of them seen just once. The material sequenced was peripheral blood, taken 28 days after the second AZD1222 dose. The receptors stem from an adult who received the AZD1222 COVID-19 vaccine. CDR3s include the opening cysteine and the closing phenylalanine or tryptophan. The D gene is left open where the match is weak. Some rows have no size entry. The others give once, few or many, or a class for an expanded clone.

cdr3_aa,cdr3_nt,v_call,d_call,j_call,clone_size
CASSLAGGNGKLFF,TGTGCCAGCAGCTTGGCAGGGGGCAACGGAAAACTGTTTTTT,TRBV11-1,TRBD1,TRBJ1-4,-
CATSDFGNYGYTF,TGTGCCACCAGTGATTTCGGTAACTATGGCTACACCTTC,TRBV24-1,-,TRBJ1-2,-
CASSSSSGTYNEQFF,TGTGCCAGCAGCTCCTCTAGCGGGACCTACAATGAGCAGTTCTTC,TRBV7-6,TRBD2,TRBJ2-1,-
CASSLGGNKGGAGYTF,TGTGCCAGCAGCTTGGGGGGGAATAAAGGGGGTGCTGGCTACACCTTC,TRBV5-4,-,TRBJ1-2,-
CAISEPSARREYEQYF,TGTGCCATCAGTGAGCCTAGCGCCCGGAGGGAATACGAGCAGTACTTC,TRBV10-3,-,TRBJ2-7,-
CASSPGTSGRYTGELFF,TGTGCCAGCAGCCCTGGGACTAGCGGGAGATACACCGGGGAGCTGTTTTTT,TRBV11-3,TRBD2,TRBJ2-2,-
CASSSGRGGETQYF,TGCGCCAGCAGCTCCGGAAGGGGGGGAGAGACCCAGTACTTC,TRBV5-1,-,TRBJ2-5,few
CASSYEGRGREKLFF,TGTGCCAGCAGTTACGAGGGGCGCGGGCGTGAAAAACTGTTTTTT,TRBV6-2/TRBV6-3,-,TRBJ1-4,once
CASSPGLNQPQHF,TGTGCCAGCAGTCCGGGTCTCAATCAGCCCCAGCATTTT,TRBV25-1,-,TRBJ1-5,-
CASSLAGAGYNEQFF,TGTGCCAGCAGTTTAGCGGGGGCTGGCTACAATGAGCAGTTCTTC,TRBV27,-,TRBJ2-1,-
CASSLSGSGGYEQYF,TGTGCCAGCAGTTTATCGGGATCGGGGGGCTACGAGCAGTACTTC,TRBV28,TRBD2,TRBJ2-7,-
CASAIQEGYEQYF,TGTGCCAGCGCAATTCAAGAGGGCTACGAGCAGTACTTC,TRBV9,-,TRBJ2-7,few
CASRLQDTGELFF,TGTGCCAGCAGGCTACAGGACACCGGGGAGCTGTTTTTT,TRBV12-3/TRBV12-4,-,TRBJ2-2,-
CASSLFSPGRKIRRAFF,TGTGCCAGCAGTTTATTCTCCCCAGGTAGAAAGATTCGAAGAGCTTTCTTT,TRBV27,-,TRBJ1-1,once
CASSSNYGYTF,TGTGCCAGCAGTTCGAACTATGGCTACACCTTC,TRBV28,-,TRBJ1-2,-
CASSLFVEGSGNTIYF,TGTGCCAGCAGCTTGTTCGTTGAGGGCTCTGGAAACACCATATATTTT,TRBV5-4,-,TRBJ1-3,-
CASTKGLAGDEQYF,TGTGCCAGCACCAAAGGGCTAGCGGGAGACGAGCAGTACTTC,TRBV2,TRBD2,TRBJ2-7,once
CASSSGGFNQPQHF,TGTGCCAGCAGCTCGGGGGGGTTCAATCAGCCCCAGCATTTT,TRBV9,-,TRBJ1-5,-
CASSDAYEQYF,TGCGCCAGCAGCGACGCCTACGAGCAGTACTTC,TRBV5-1,-,TRBJ2-7,-
CASSRTPAQRYNEQFF,TGTGCCAGCAGTAGGACCCCCGCACAGAGATACAATGAGCAGTTCTTC,TRBV9,-,TRBJ2-1,-
CASSSLQENQPQHF,TGTGCCAGCAGTTCCTTACAGGAAAATCAGCCCCAGCATTTT,TRBV28,-,TRBJ1-5,-
CASSVEVGQYTGELFF,TGTGCCAGCAGCGTAGAGGTTGGACAGTACACCGGGGAGCTGTTTTTT,TRBV9,-,TRBJ2-2,-
CASSSNVLYGYTF,TGCGCCAGCAGCTCCAACGTCCTTTATGGCTACACCTTC,TRBV5-1,-,TRBJ1-2,-
CASAQGKANTEAFF,TGTGCCAGTGCTCAGGGAAAAGCGAACACTGAAGCTTTCTTT,TRBV19,-,TRBJ1-1,-
CASSSAAGGGSYEQYF,TGTGCCAGCAGTTCGGCCGCGGGGGGGGGCTCCTACGAGCAGTACTTC,TRBV28,TRBD2,TRBJ2-7,-
CASSPTSSSYNEQFF,TGTGCCAGTAGTCCCACCTCTAGCTCCTACAATGAGCAGTTCTTC,TRBV19,-,TRBJ2-1,-
CASSRDGASTGELFF,TGCGCCAGCAGTAGGGACGGAGCCAGCACCGGGGAGCTGTTTTTT,TRBV5-1,-,TRBJ2-2,-
CASSLGTANTGELFF,TGCGCCAGCAGCCTCGGGACTGCGAACACCGGGGAGCTGTTTTTT,TRBV4-3,-,TRBJ2-2,-
CASIFVLARGNTEAFF,TGTGCCAGCATATTCGTACTCGCTCGGGGGAACACTGAAGCTTTCTTT,TRBV28,-,TRBJ1-1,once
CASSRAGWTDEQFF,TGTGCCAGCAGCCGGGCGGGATGGACCGATGAGCAGTTCTTC,TRBV6-5,-,TRBJ2-1,-
CASSVETRGAQYF,TGTGCCAGCAGCGTAGAAACCCGGGGGGCCCAGTACTTC,TRBV9,TRBD2,TRBJ2-5,-
CASSSDRGFSYEQYF,TGTGCCAGCAGTTCGGACAGGGGATTCTCCTACGAGCAGTACTTC,TRBV6-5,TRBD1,TRBJ2-7,-
CASSQDLESGLGQGVETQYF,TGTGCCAGCAGCCAAGATCTTGAATCAGGACTGGGACAGGGGGTTGAGACCCAGTACTTC,TRBV3-1/TRBV3-2,TRBD1,TRBJ2-5,-
CASSQDQGTGGHEEQYF,TGCGCCAGCAGCCAAGATCAGGGCACAGGGGGACATGAGGAGCAGTACTTC,TRBV4-3,TRBD1,TRBJ2-7,once
CASSSEQGAYTGELFF,TGTGCCAGCAGCTCCGAACAGGGGGCTTACACCGGGGAGCTGTTTTTT,TRBV7-9,TRBD1,TRBJ2-2,few
CASSSSRLAGSYNEQFF,TGTGCCAGCAGCTCCTCTAGACTAGCGGGATCCTACAATGAGCAGTTCTTC,TRBV7-2,TRBD2,TRBJ2-1,-
CASSLGNTGELFF,TGTGCCAGCAGTTTAGGAAACACCGGGGAGCTGTTTTTT,TRBV28,-,TRBJ2-2,-
CAWSGTRWGLTSGTQYNEQFF,TGTGCCTGGAGTGGGACCCGTTGGGGGCTGACTAGCGGGACCCAATACAATGAGCAGTTCTTC,TRBV30,TRBD2,TRBJ2-1,-
CASSYTGQGQETQYF,TGTGCCAGCAGTTACACCGGACAGGGTCAAGAGACCCAGTACTTC,TRBV6-6,TRBD1,TRBJ2-5,-
CASSRISGASGNTIYF,TGTGCCAGCAGCCGCATCTCCGGGGCCTCTGGAAACACCATATATTTT,TRBV7-9,-,TRBJ1-3,-